Included here is one T cell receptor (beta chain) sequence, with context. What it binds is unknown. The sample originates from a study of T-cell reconstitution after alpha-beta-depleted transplantation in children. The CDR3 sequence is 14 residues long. Trimming took off 0 bases at V and 4 bases at J, with 9 bases between the two ends. Germline CDR1 and CDR2: MRHNA and SNTAGT. The TCRbeta library was prepared with unique molecular identifiers. TCRdb ran MiXCR on the PCR reads and lists one entry per CDR3 protein. This table holds approximately 47,000 distinct CDR3 sequences, roughly 50% found once. Points from the study as a whole: Approximately two months post-transplant, alpha-beta T cells reportedly originated from several hundred expanded graft clones.

Sequenced material: peripheral blood, taken before TCRalphabeta/CD19-depleted stem cell transplant. The TCR comes from a boy younger than two with SCID, due to receive a stem cell transplant. This sequence joins TRBV6-4 and TRBJ1-2, with a possible D match to TRBD1 (5 bases). CDR3: CASSDSDGGYGYTF. DNA for the CDR3: TGTGCCAGCAGTGACTCGGACGGGGGCTATGGCTACACCTTC.